This T cell receptor beta chain was sequenced during a study of cytomegalovirus exposure and HLA in healthy donors. PCR involved 60 Vbeta and 13 Jbeta primers. Using immunoSEQ multiplex PCR, the repertoire was profiled, and TCRdb retains in-frame clones only, with some absent. The table records approximately 130,000 clones, 80% to 85% of them present only once. The CDR3 runs to 13 residues. Trimming removed 1 base from V and 16 bases from J; junction bases left unmatched: 7. Germline V gives CDR1 LGHNA, CDR2 YNFKEQ. The rearrangement links TRBV4-2 to TRBJ2-4; TRBD2 aligns across 10 bases. This receptor was obtained from a boy aged 10-17 years in good health and CMV-seronegative. What was sequenced was PBMCs. CDR3 protein: CASSQVVSGRFYF. The CDR3 bases are TGTGCCAGCAGCCAAGTAGTTAGCGGGAGGTTTTACTTC.